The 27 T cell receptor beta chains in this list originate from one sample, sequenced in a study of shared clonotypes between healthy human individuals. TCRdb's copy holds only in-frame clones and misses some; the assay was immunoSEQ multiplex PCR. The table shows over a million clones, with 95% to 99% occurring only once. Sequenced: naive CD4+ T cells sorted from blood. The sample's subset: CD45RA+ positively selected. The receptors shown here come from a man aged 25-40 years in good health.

The CDR3 sequence is CASSPTQGSKNTEAFF. CDR3 in DNA: TGTGCCAGCTCACCAACACAGGGAAGTAAGAACACTGAAGCTTTCTTT. This chain uses TRBV18 with TRBJ1-1; D perhaps matches TRBD1 (6 bases). CDR1 and CDR2 from the germline V gene are KGHSH and LQKENI. The CDR3 loop spans 16 amino acids. The V end was cut by 2 bases, the J end by 1 base, with 14 bases between.

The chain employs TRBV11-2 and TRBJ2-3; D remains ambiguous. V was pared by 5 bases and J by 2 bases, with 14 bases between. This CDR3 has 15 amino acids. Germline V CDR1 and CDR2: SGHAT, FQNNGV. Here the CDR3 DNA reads TGTGCCAGCAGCCAATACAACCCTCCCACAGATACGCAGTATTTT. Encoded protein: CASSQYNPPTDTQYF.

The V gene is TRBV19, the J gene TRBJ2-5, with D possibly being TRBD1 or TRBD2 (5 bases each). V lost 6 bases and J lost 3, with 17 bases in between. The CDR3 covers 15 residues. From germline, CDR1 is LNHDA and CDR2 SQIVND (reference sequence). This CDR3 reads CASSSPGRREETQYF. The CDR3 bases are TGTGCCAGTAGCAGCCCGGGACGAAGAGAAGAGACCCAGTACTTC.

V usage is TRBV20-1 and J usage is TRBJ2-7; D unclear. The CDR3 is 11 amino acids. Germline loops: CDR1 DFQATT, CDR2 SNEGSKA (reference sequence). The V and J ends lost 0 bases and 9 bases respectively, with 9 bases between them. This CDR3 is CSARDIQMQYF. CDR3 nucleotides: TGCAGTGCTAGAGATATCCAGATGCAGTACTTC.

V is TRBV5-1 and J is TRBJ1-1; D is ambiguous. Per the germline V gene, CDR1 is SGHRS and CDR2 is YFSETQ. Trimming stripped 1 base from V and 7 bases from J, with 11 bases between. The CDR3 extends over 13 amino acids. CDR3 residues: CASSLRGTYEAFF. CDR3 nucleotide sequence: TGCGCCAGCAGCTTGCGGGGTACCTATGAAGCTTTCTTT. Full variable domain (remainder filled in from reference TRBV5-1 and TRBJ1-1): KAGVTQTPRYLIKTRGQQVTLSCSPISGHRSVSWYQQTPGQGLQFLFEYFSETQRNKGNFPGRFSGRQFSNSRSEMNVSTLELGDSALYLCASSLRGTYEAFFGQGTRLTVV.

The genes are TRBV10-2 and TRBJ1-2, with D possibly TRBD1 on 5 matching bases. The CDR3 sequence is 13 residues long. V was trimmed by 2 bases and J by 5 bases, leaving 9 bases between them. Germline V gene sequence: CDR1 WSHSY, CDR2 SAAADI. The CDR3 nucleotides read TGCGCCAGCAGTGAGGGGGCGGTGTATGGCTACACCTTC. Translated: CASSEGAVYGYTF.

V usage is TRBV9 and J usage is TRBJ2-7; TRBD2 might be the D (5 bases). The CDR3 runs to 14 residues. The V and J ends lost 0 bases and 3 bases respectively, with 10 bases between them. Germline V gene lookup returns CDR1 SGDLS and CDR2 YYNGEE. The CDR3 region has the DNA TGTGCCAGCAGCGTAGGGTGGGAGAGCTACGAGCAGTACTTC. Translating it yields CASSVGWESYEQYF.

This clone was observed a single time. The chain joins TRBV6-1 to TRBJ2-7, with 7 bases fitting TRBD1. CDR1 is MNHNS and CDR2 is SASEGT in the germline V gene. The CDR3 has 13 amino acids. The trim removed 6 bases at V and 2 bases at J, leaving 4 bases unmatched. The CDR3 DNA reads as TGTGCCAGCAGCCGGGACAGACCCTACGAGCAGTACTTC. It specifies CASSRDRPYEQYF.

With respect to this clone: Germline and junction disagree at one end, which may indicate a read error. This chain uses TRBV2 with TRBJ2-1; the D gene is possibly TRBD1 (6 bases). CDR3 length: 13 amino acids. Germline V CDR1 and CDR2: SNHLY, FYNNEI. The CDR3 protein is CASSELRNRVSLF. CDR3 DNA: TGTGCCAGCAGTGAATTGAGGAACAGGGTCTCCCTCTTC.

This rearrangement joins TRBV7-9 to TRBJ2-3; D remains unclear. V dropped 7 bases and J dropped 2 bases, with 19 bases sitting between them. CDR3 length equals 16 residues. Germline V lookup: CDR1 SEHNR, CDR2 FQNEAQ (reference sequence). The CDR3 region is CASITPLGRATDTQYF. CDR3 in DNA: TGTGCCAGCATTACTCCCCTCGGTCGAGCCACAGATACGCAGTATTTT.

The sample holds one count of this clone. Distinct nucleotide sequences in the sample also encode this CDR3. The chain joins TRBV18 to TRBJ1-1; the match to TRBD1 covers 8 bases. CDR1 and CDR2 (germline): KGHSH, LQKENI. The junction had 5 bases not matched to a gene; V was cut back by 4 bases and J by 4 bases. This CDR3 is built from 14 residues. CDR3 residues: CASSLQGASTEAFF. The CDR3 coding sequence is TGTGCCAGCTCACTTCAGGGGGCGAGCACTGAAGCTTTCTTT. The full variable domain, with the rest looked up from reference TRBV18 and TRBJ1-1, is NAGVMQNPRHLVRRRGQEARLRCSPMKGHSHVYWYRQLPEEGLKFMVYLQKENIIDESGMPKERFSAEFPKEGPSILRIQQVVRGDSAAYFCASSLQGASTEAFFGQGTRLTVV.

CDR3 loop: CASSYALWPTGNTIYF. The CDR3 nucleotides are TGTGCCAGCAGTTACGCATTGTGGCCAACCGGAAACACCATATATTTT. The rearrangement links TRBV6-5 to TRBJ1-3; D ambiguous. Deletions cut 2 bases from V and 4 bases from J, with 15 bases between. The V gene's germline CDR1 is MNHEY and CDR2 SVGAGI. The CDR3 runs 16 residues.

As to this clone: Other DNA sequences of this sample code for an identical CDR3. The DNA for the CDR3 is TGTGCCAGCTCACCTGCCGGGGCAGATACGCAGTATTTT. It codes for CASSPAGADTQYF. This chain connects TRBV18 to TRBJ2-3; D may be TRBD2 (5 bases). V lost 3 bases and J lost 4, with 8 bases in between. Germline CDR1 KGHSH, CDR2 LQKENI. This CDR3 spans 13 amino acids.

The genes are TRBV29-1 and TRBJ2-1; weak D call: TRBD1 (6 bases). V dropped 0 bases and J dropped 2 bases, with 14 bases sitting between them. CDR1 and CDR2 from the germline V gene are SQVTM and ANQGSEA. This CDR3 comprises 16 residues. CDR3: CSVEDAGAFPYNEQFF. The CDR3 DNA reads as TGCAGCGTTGAAGATGCAGGGGCCTTTCCCTACAATGAGCAGTTCTTC.

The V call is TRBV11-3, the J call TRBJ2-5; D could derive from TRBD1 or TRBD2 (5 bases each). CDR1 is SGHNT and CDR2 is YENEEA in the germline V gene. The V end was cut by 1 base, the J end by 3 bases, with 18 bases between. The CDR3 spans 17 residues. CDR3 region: CASSLGGDLNVEETQYF. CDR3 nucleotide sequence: TGTGCCAGCAGCTTAGGAGGGGACCTAAATGTTGAAGAGACCCAGTACTTC.

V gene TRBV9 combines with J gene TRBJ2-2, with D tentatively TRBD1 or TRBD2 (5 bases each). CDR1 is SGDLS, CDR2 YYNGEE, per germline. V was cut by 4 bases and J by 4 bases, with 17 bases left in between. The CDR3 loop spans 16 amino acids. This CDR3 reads CASSISGTRTTGELFF. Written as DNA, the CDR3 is TGTGCCAGCAGCATTTCCGGGACCAGGACCACCGGGGAGCTGTTTTTT. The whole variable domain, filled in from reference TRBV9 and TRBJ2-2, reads DSGVTQTPKHLITATGQRVTLRCSPRSGDLSVYWYQQSLDQGLQFLIQYYNGEERAKGNILERFSAQQFPDLHSELNLSSLELGDSALYFCASSISGTRTTGELFFGEGSRLTVL.

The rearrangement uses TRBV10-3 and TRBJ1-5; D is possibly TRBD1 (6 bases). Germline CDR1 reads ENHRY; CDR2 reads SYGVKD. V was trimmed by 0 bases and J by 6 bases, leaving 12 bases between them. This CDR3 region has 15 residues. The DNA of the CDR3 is TGTGCCATCAGTGAGTCGGGGGGGGCGGGTCAGCCCCAGCATTTT. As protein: CAISESGGAGQPQHF.

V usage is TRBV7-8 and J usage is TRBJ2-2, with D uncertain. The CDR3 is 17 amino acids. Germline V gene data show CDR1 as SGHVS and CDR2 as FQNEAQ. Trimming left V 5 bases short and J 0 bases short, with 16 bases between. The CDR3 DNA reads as TGTGCCAGCAGCCCGCTTAGGAGCGTTACGAACACCGGGGAGCTGTTTTTT. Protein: CASSPLRSVTNTGELFF.

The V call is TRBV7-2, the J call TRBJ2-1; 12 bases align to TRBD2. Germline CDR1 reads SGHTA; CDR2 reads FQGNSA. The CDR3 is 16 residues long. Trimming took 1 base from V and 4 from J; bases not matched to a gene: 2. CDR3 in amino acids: CASSLDGLAGYNEQFF. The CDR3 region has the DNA TGTGCCAGCAGCTTAGATGGACTAGCGGGATACAATGAGCAGTTCTTC. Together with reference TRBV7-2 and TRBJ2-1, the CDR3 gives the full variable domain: GAGVSQSPSNKVTEKGKDVELRCDPISGHTALYWYRQSLGQGLEFLIYFQGNSAPDKSGLPSDRFSAERTGGSVSTLTIQRTQQEDSAVYLCASSLDGLAGYNEQFFGPGTRLTVL.

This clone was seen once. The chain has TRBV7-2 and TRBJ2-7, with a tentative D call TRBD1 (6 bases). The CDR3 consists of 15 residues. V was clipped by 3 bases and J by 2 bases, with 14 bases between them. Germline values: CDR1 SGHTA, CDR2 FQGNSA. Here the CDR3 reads CASSFGQLQTYEQYF. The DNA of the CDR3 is TGTGCCAGCAGCTTCGGACAGCTACAAACCTACGAGCAGTACTTC.

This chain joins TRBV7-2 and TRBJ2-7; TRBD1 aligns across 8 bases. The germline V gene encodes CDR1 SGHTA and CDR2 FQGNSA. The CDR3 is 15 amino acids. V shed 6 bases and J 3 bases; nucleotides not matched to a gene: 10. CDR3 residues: CASSYQGARVYEQYF. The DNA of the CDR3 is TGTGCCAGCAGTTACCAGGGGGCGAGAGTCTACGAGCAGTACTTC.

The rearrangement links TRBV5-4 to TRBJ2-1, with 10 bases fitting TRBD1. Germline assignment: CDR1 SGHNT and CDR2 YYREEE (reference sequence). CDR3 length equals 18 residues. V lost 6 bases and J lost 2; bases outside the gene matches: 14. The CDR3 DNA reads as TGTGCCAGCATATCCACCCCCGGACAGGGGGTTACCTACAATGAGCAGTTCTTC. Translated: CASISTPGQGVTYNEQFF.

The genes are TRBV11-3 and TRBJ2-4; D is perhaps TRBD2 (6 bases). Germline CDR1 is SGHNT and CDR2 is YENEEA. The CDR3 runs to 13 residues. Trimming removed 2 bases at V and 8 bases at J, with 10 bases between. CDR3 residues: CASSLTGEDIQYF. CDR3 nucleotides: TGTGCCAGCAGCTTAACGGGAGAGGACATTCAGTACTTC.

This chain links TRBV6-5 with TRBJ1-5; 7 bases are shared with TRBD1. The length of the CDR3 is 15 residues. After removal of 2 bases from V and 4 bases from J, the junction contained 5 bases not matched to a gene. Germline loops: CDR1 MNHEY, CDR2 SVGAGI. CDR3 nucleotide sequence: TGTGCCAGCAGTTACGACCGGGACAGAAATCAGCCCCAGCATTTT. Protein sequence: CASSYDRDRNQPQHF.

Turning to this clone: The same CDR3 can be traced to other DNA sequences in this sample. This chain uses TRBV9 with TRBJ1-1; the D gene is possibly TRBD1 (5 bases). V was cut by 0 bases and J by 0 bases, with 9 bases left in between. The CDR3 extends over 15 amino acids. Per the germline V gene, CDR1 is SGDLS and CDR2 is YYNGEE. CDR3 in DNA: TGTGCCAGCAGCGTAGGCGGGGGGTTGAACACTGAAGCTTTCTTT. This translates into CASSVGGGLNTEAFF.

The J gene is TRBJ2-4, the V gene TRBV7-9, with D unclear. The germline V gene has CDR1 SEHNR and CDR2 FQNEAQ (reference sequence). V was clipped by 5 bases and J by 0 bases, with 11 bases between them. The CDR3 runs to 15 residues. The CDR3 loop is CASSPEALAKNIQYF. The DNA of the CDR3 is TGTGCCAGCAGCCCAGAGGCCTTAGCCAAAAACATTCAGTACTTC.

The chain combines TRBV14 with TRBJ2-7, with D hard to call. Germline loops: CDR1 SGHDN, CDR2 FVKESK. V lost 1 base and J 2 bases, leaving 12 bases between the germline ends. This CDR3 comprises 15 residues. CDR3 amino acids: CASSQGVRIPYEQYF. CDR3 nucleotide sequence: TGTGCCAGCAGCCAAGGGGTCAGGATCCCCTACGAGCAGTACTTC.